The present TCR beta chain was sequenced within a study of blood T cell repertoires in COVID-19. The overall study: Samples of COVID-19 (acute and convalescent) were obtained from the United States, Italy and Spain. Sample material is recorded as cDNA or gDNA derived from T cells, B-cell-depleted T cells, or PBMCs.

Germline CDR1 and CDR2: SNHLY and FYNNEI. The CDR3 runs to 12 residues. Trimming removed 5 bases at V and 1 base at J, with 6 bases between. Authors' analysis steps: Amplifying reference gene primers gave estimates of nucleated cell counts. Method: immunoSEQ multiplex PCR; TCRdb's copy keeps in-frame clones and lacks some. Clone size and the V and J calls come from that table; the DNA yielded D and trimming. The table has nearly 200,000 clones, 70% to 85% seen once. The sample was peripheral blood. The chain uses TRBV2 and TRBJ2-7; D possibly corresponds to TRBD1 (6 bases). This TCR derives from a human donor with acute or convalescent COVID-19. The donor label of this sample is uncertain. CDR3 residues: CASSTGSYEQYF. In nucleotides, the CDR3 is TGTGCCAGCAGTACAGGGTCCTACGAGCAGTACTTC. The whole variable domain, filled in from reference TRBV2 and TRBJ2-7, reads EPEVTQTPSHQVTQMGQEVILRCVPISNHLYFYWYRQILGQKVEFLVSFYNNEISEKSEIFDDQFSVERPDGSNFTLKIRSTKLEDSAMYFCASSTGSYEQYFGPGTRLTVT.